These 21 T cell receptor beta chains were sequenced from one sample in a study of blood T cell repertoires in COVID-19. Sequenced by immunoSEQ multiplex PCR; TCRdb stores in-frame clones only, minus some. The profile shows about 87,000 clones, about 85% of them singletons. Sequenced input: peripheral blood. The origin of the receptors is an elderly woman with COVID-19, enrolled during active disease.

The chain recombines TRBV4-2 with TRBJ1-6, with D maybe TRBD1 (5 bases). The CDR3 is 17 amino acids. Trimming stripped 0 bases from V and 10 bases from J, with 19 bases between. Germline loops: CDR1 LGHNA, CDR2 YNFKEQ. This CDR3 reads CASSQDDVSQGRSPLHF. The CDR3 bases are TGTGCCAGCAGCCAAGATGATGTATCGCAGGGTCGGTCACCCCTCCACTTT.

This rearrangement joins TRBV15 to TRBJ1-6; weak D call: TRBD1 (6 bases). Germline V gene lookup returns CDR1 LNHNV and CDR2 YYDKDF (reference sequence). V was shortened by 0 bases and J by 7 bases, with 22 bases between the two germline ends. The CDR3 is 19 residues long. Here the CDR3 reads CATSREGFKGGLGNSPLHF. The CDR3 DNA reads as TGTGCCACCAGCAGAGAGGGGTTCAAAGGGGGTTTGGGGAATTCACCCCTCCACTTT.

The chain couples TRBV5-8 to TRBJ2-7; 7 bases line up with TRBD2. Germline V gene data show CDR1 as SGHTS and CDR2 as YDEGEE. The CDR3 totals 12 residues. V dropped 2 bases and J dropped 9; count of bases not matched to a gene: 5. CDR3 in DNA: TGTGCCAGCAGCTTCGCAGGCGGGGGGCAGTACTTC. Amino acids: CASSFAGGGQYF.

This rearrangement joins TRBV27 to TRBJ1-2; maybe TRBD1 (6 bases). The germline CDR1 and CDR2 sequences are MNHEY and SMNVEV (reference sequence). This CDR3 is built from 14 residues. V was clipped by 4 bases and J by 3 bases, with 12 bases between them. This chain's CDR3 is CASSSQGPHYGYTF. The CDR3 DNA reads TGTGCCAGCAGTTCCCAGGGGCCCCACTATGGCTACACCTTC.

This chain connects TRBV7-8 to TRBJ1-2, with D perhaps matching TRBD1 (6 bases). From germline, CDR1 is SGHVS and CDR2 FQNEAQ. This CDR3 comprises 13 residues. Trimming left V 5 bases short and J 4 bases short, with 11 bases between. This chain's CDR3 is CASSPTGLYGYTF. The CDR3 nucleotides are TGTGCCAGCAGCCCAACAGGGCTCTATGGCTACACCTTC.

The rearrangement links TRBV10-2 to TRBJ1-2; 8 bases align to TRBD1. Germline V gives CDR1 WSHSY, CDR2 SAAADI. There are 14 residues in the CDR3. V shed 4 bases, J shed 1 base, and the junction held 2 bases outside the gene matches. CDR3 in DNA: TGCGCCAGCAGTGTGACAGGGGATAACTATGGCTACACCTTC. Encoded protein: CASSVTGDNYGYTF.

J is TRBJ1-1 and V is TRBV7-2, with 7 bases lining up with TRBD1. CDR1 and CDR2 (germline): SGHTA, FQGNSA. J lost 7 bases, V lost 3 bases, and 8 bases had no gene match. The length of the CDR3 is 14 residues. The CDR3: CASSLRDRLYEAFF. The DNA for the CDR3 is TGTGCCAGCAGCTTGAGGGACAGACTATATGAAGCTTTCTTT.

The chain carries TRBV12-3 or TRBV12-4 and TRBJ2-2; tentative D call: TRBD1 (6 bases). V was trimmed by 2 bases and J by 6 bases, leaving 7 bases between them. The CDR3 has 13 residues. CDR3 coding DNA: TGTGCCAGCAGTTTATCAGGGGCCGGGGAGCTGTTTTTT. This translates into CASSLSGAGELFF.

The chain recombines TRBV2 with TRBJ2-4; 7 bases match TRBD1. Germline-derived CDR1 and CDR2 are SNHLY and FYNNEI. This CDR3 has 13 residues. The trim removed 7 bases at V and 6 bases at J, leaving 6 bases unmatched. The CDR3 here is CASTTGLGNIQYF. The CDR3 nucleotides read TGTGCCAGCACGACAGGGCTAGGAAACATTCAGTACTTC.

This chain uses TRBV12-5 with TRBJ2-5; TRBD2 matches at 7 bases. There are 15 residues in the CDR3. The trim removed 2 bases at V and 5 bases at J, leaving 8 bases unmatched. The germline V gene has CDR1 LGHNT and CDR2 FRNRAP. This CDR3 is CASGLQRGGRETQYF. CDR3 nucleotides: TGTGCTAGTGGTTTGCAGAGGGGAGGGCGGGAGACCCAGTACTTC.

The chain couples TRBV5-1 to TRBJ2-6, with D unresolved. The CDR3 sequence is 12 residues long. Trimming removed 6 bases at V and 1 base at J, with 2 bases between. CDR1 is SGHRS, CDR2 YFSETQ, per germline. CDR3 amino acids: CASISGANVLTF. The CDR3 region has the DNA TGCGCCAGCATATCTGGGGCCAACGTCCTGACTTTC.

The V gene is TRBV18, the J gene TRBJ1-2, with TRBD1 matching 7 bases. The length of the CDR3 is 13 residues. V lost 3 bases and J lost 7; bases outside the gene matches: 5. Germline V gene data show CDR1 as KGHSH and CDR2 as LQKENI. CDR3 residues: CASSPSNRGGYTF. The DNA of the CDR3 is TGTGCCAGCTCACCCAGCAACAGGGGTGGCTACACCTTC.

The genes are TRBV4-1 and TRBJ2-2; D is unclear. CDR1 and CDR2 (germline): MGHRA, YSYEKL. The CDR3 contains 12 residues. V dropped 5 bases and J dropped 2 bases, with 3 bases sitting between them. DNA for the CDR3: TGCGCCAGCAGCTCAAACACCGGGGAGCTGTTTTTT. Protein: CASSSNTGELFF.

This clone was seen more than once but under ten times. The chain employs TRBV4-1 and TRBJ1-5; 7 bases agree with TRBD1. The CDR3 is 15 residues long. After removal of 3 bases from V and 0 bases from J, the junction contained 2 bases not matched to a gene. Germline V lookup: CDR1 MGHRA, CDR2 YSYEKL. CDR3 loop: CASSHRQGSNQPQHF. The CDR3 DNA reads TGCGCCAGCAGCCATCGACAGGGTAGCAATCAGCCCCAGCATTTT.

J is TRBJ1-2 and V is TRBV5-5, with 10 nucleotides matching TRBD1. Unmatched junction bases numbered 11, after V lost 4 bases and J lost 5 bases. CDR3 length equals 16 residues. Germline lookup yields CDR1 SGHKS and CDR2 YYEKEE (reference sequence). The CDR3 loop reads CASSKTGTGAGYGYTF. As DNA, the CDR3 is TGTGCCAGCAGCAAAACCGGGACAGGGGCCGGGTATGGCTACACCTTC.

V gene TRBV6-5 combines with J gene TRBJ2-1; D is ambiguous. The germline gives CDR1 MNHEY, CDR2 SVGAGI. The CDR3 sequence is 16 residues long. The V and J ends lost 0 bases and 3 bases respectively, with 12 bases between them. CDR3 DNA: TGTGCCAGCAGTTACTCGGGCAGGCCCTACTACAATGAGCAGTTCTTC. Amino acid sequence: CASSYSGRPYYNEQFF.

The chain is built from TRBV28 and TRBJ1-2, with 8 bases matching TRBD1. Germline trimming cut 4 bases from V and 4 bases from J; bases unmatched to any gene: 5. The CDR3 runs 14 residues. Germline CDR1 reads MDHEN; CDR2 reads SYDVKM. The CDR3 reads CASSSPDRGYGYTF. In DNA form, the CDR3 reads TGTGCCAGCAGTTCCCCCGACAGGGGCTATGGCTACACCTTC.

This chain connects TRBV20-1 to TRBJ2-5, with a weak D call TRBD1 (6 bases). This CDR3 has 15 amino acids. Per the germline V gene, CDR1 is DFQATT and CDR2 is SNEGSKA (reference sequence). V lost 3 bases and J lost 1, with 15 bases in between. Written as DNA, the CDR3 is TGCAGTGCTAGTCCGCTTACAGGGATCCAAGAGACCCAGTACTTC. This codes for CSASPLTGIQETQYF.

The chain links TRBV19 to TRBJ2-5; TRBD2 might be the D (6 bases). With 5 bases removed from V and 2 bases from J, the gap between germline ends came to 9 bases. The CDR3 sequence is 13 residues long. Germline CDR1 LNHDA, CDR2 SQIVND (reference sequence). CDR3 amino acids: CASSGLAQETQYF. The CDR3 DNA is TGTGCCAGTAGTGGGCTAGCGCAAGAGACCCAGTACTTC.

This chain links TRBV5-4 with TRBJ1-1; D not resolved. CDR1 and CDR2 from the germline V gene are SGHNT and YYREEE (reference sequence). This CDR3 has 16 amino acids. V lost 2 bases, J lost 0 bases, and 14 bases lay in between. In DNA form, the CDR3 reads TGTGCCAGCAGCTTTAACCCCAGACTAATGAACACTGAAGCTTTCTTT. Amino acids: CASSFNPRLMNTEAFF. Variable domain in full (rest from reference TRBV5-4 and TRBJ1-1): ETGVTQSPTHLIKTRGQQVTLRCSSQSGHNTVSWYQQALGQGPQFIFQYYREEENGRGNFPPRFSGLQFPNYSSELNVNALELDDSALYLCASSFNPRLMNTEAFFGQGTRLTVV.

This chain uses TRBV10-3 with TRBJ2-4; weak D call: TRBD2 (5 bases). The CDR3 is 15 residues long. Trimming took off 0 bases at V and 8 bases at J, with 14 bases between the two ends. Germline V gene lookup returns CDR1 ENHRY and CDR2 SYGVKD. CDR3 bases: TGTGCCATCAGTGAGTCGAAAGCGCAAGCGGACATTCAGTACTTC. Protein sequence: CAISESKAQADIQYF.